These 3 T cell receptor beta chains were sequenced from one sample in a study of OX40 agonist ivuxolimab in advanced cancers. Produced via immunoSEQ multiplex PCR; TCRdb's table is partial and in-frame only. Counted here are 65,000 to 75,000 clones, 88% occurring once; the ten biggest clones make up approximately 0.6%. The sample consisted of CD4+ or CD8+ T cells sorted from blood, taken in a trial of the OX40 agonist ivuxolimab. These receptor sequences come from an adult with an advanced solid tumor such as melanoma, head and neck, liver or kidney cancer.

The chain recombines TRBV6-5 with TRBJ2-7; tentatively, D is TRBD2 (7 bases). This CDR3 has 14 residues. Trimming removed 7 bases at V and 3 bases at J, with 16 bases between. From germline, CDR1 is MNHEY and CDR2 SVGAGI. The CDR3 loop reads CASTQGGVGYEQYF. CDR3 nucleotides: TGTGCCAGCACCCAAGGGGGGGTGGGCTACGAGCAGTACTTC.

The rearrangement joins TRBV4-2 to TRBJ1-1; D is ambiguous. The CDR3 covers 13 residues. The germline CDR1 and CDR2 sequences are LGHNA and YNFKEQ. The V end was cut by 4 bases, the J end by 1 base, with 7 bases between. The CDR3, as DNA: TGTGCCAGCAGCCCAGGAGGGAACACTGAAGCTTTCTTT. Translating it yields CASSPGGNTEAFF.

The gene calls are TRBV6-1 and TRBJ1-6; TRBD1 aligns across 7 bases. The CDR3 extends over 18 amino acids. Germline assignment: CDR1 MNHNS and CDR2 SASEGT. V was clipped by 0 bases and J by 2 bases; unmatched bases: 7. The DNA of the CDR3 is TGTGCCAGCAGTGAAGCGACTCCGGGGACAGCCTATAATTCACCCCTCCACTTT. It is translated as CASSEATPGTAYNSPLHF.